The rows below give T cell receptor beta chains drawn from one sample of a study of T cells in Graves' hyperthyroidism and ophthalmopathy. TCRdb re-called the multiplex PCR reads with MiXCR, one entry per CDR3 protein. Among around 390,000 distinct CDR3 sequences listed, roughly 14% were seen once. The sample consisted of blood. Receptors were obtained from a woman in her twenties or thirties with Graves' ophthalmopathy. The conserved cysteine and the conserved F or W are not part of the CDR3 here. The listing skips clone size in some rows; elsewhere it reads once, few, many or a size class.

TRBJ1-5 many TRBV28 ASSFRAGYSNQPQH
TRBJ2-7 many TRBV5-1 ASNRVGTGQGRRY
TRBJ1-5 many TRBV20-1 SANREVQRQPQH
TRBJ2-2 - TRBV15 ATSTRVHTGELF
TRBJ2-5 few TRBV12-3/TRBV12-4 ASSFDRSQETQY
TRBJ1-2 many TRBV5-1 ASSLALGDRVAQNGYT
TRBJ2-3 many TRBV20-1 STIRIRDRGPDTQY
TRBJ2-2 many TRBV5-1 ASSFGTDTGELF
TRBJ2-5 many TRBV11-2 ASRSTGAGQETQY
TRBJ1-1 many TRBV9 ASSLGPGTGYTEAF
TRBJ2-6 few TRBV5-1 ASSLEGNSGANVLT
TRBJ2-7 - TRBV3-1 ASSQAEGYYEQY
TRBJ2-7 many TRBV3-1 ASSQAGETYEQY
TRBJ1-1 many TRBV6-5 ASSYGGTGGTEAF
TRBJ2-5 many TRBV12-3/TRBV12-4 ASNTVGQGETQY
TRBJ1-5 - TRBV19 ASSKISGGTGMVYQPQH
TRBJ1-1 many TRBV6-5 ASSYSTVTEAF
TRBJ2-1 - TRBV6-2/TRBV6-3 ASIPGQGQRSPYNEQF
TRBJ2-2 few TRBV5-4 ASSSAIQGTGELF
TRBJ2-1 - TRBV15 ASTPQGVNEQF
TRBJ2-1 - TRBV6-1 ASSESSSGGADEQF
TRBJ2-7 many TRBV20-1 SARDLGTSGGYGSYEQY
TRBJ2-7 few TRBV16 ASSQSRGQSYEQY
TRBJ1-1 - TRBV12-3/TRBV12-4 ATKGQGNTEAF
TRBJ1-5 many TRBV4-1 ASSQDWGQAHQPQH
TRBJ1-1 few TRBV6-1 ASSYYRQQATEAF
TRBJ2-2 many TRBV7-3 ASSLRQGRGGELF
TRBJ2-7 many TRBV11-2 ASSLERNREQY
TRBJ2-7 - TRBV10-2 ASNLNVGAYEQY
TRBJ2-3 - TRBV24-1 ATSDPTGGGLTDTQY
TRBJ1-5 few TRBV19 ATALQGSRDQPQH
TRBJ2-2 - TRBV19 ASSKIIEGGRNTGELF
TRBJ2-5 many TRBV5-6 ASSGTGIRETQY
TRBJ1-6 few TRBV4-1 ASSQGVGLGGSPLH
TRBJ1-6 many TRBV7-9 ASSSNLQGAGSPLH
TRBJ2-7 many TRBV5-6 ASSSSVYEQY
TRBJ2-7 many TRBV6-2/TRBV6-3 ASTKDDSYEQY
TRBJ1-3 - TRBV15 ATSRDGGTGSSGNTIY
TRBJ2-3 - TRBV5-8 ASSLLVSTDTQY
TRBJ1-2 - TRBV30 AWTLGQDNYGYT
TRBJ1-2 - TRBV5-8 ASSLVQRINYGYT
TRBJ1-2 many TRBV28 ASSLWGGGHGYT
TRBJ2-1 few TRBV14 ASSLIGGLGDEQF
TRBJ1-5 many TRBV12-3/TRBV12-4 ASREYSNQPQH
TRBJ2-1 many TRBV11-2 ASSLAGGGHYEQF
TRBJ1-4 many TRBV29-1 SVIGGDEKLF
TRBJ1-4 - TRBV6-1 ASSQPGGREEEKLF
TRBJ2-6 few TRBV11-2 ASSLDLRDRHSGANVLT
TRBJ1-1 many TRBV3-1 ASRRDSKAF
TRBJ2-4 many TRBV2 ASKPTAVAPSIQY
TRBJ2-6 many TRBV6-1 ASSTSLGANVLT
TRBJ2-5 many TRBV7-9 ASSATSLTETQY
TRBJ2-7 many TRBV28 ASNQYDHYEQY
TRBJ1-3 many TRBV7-9 ASSPHHSGNTIY
TRBJ2-1 - TRBV11-1 ASSRGQVASNEQF
TRBJ2-7 many TRBV11-3 ASSNLAGGDEQY
TRBJ2-3 - TRBV6-2/TRBV6-3 ASSVTVRTKISTDTQY
TRBJ1-1 - TRBV19 ASSVGAGNTEAF
TRBJ2-3 many TRBV6-2/TRBV6-3 ATLGRSWATDTQY